The 29 T cell receptor beta chains below all came from one sample that was sequenced in a study of radiotherapy plus CTLA-4 blockade in lung cancer. The assay was immunoSEQ multiplex PCR, and TCRdb's table has in-frame clones only and misses some. The table lists over 80,000 clones, around 86% of them singletons. Sequencing used peripheral blood, obtained from a patient treated with radiotherapy plus ipilimumab. All receptors derive from a human donor with non-small cell lung cancer that progressed on radiotherapy plus ipilimumab.

The CDR3 region is CASSFRLPGPPYEQYF. The CDR3, as DNA: TGTGCCAGCAGTTTTAGGTTGCCAGGGCCCCCCTACGAGCAGTACTTC. V usage is TRBV27 and J usage is TRBJ2-7; tentative D call: TRBD1 (5 bases). Trimming stripped 3 bases from V and 2 bases from J, with 17 bases between. This CDR3 is 16 amino acids long. Germline V gene lookup returns CDR1 MNHEY and CDR2 SMNVEV (reference sequence).

This sequence joins TRBV9 and TRBJ2-1; TRBD2 matches 9 bases. The CDR3 sequence is 16 residues long. V shed 2 bases and J 7 bases; nucleotides not matched to a gene: 10. The V gene's germline CDR1 is SGDLS and CDR2 YYNGEE. In DNA, the CDR3 is TGTGCCAGCAGCGTCCAAGGACTAGCGAGGGAGAATGAGCAGTTCTTC. Its translation is CASSVQGLARENEQFF.

CDR3 sequence (DNA): TGTGCAAGTCGCGCTCGACAGGGTAGGGATACGCAGTATTTT. Its translation: CASRARQGRDTQYF. The chain couples TRBV12-2 to TRBJ2-3; TRBD1 was called by the table and not checked on the DNA. TRBV12-2 represents a pseudogene. This CDR3 spans 14 amino acids.

V usage is TRBV11-3 and J usage is TRBJ1-4; D is ambiguous. In germline, CDR1 is SGHNT, CDR2 YENEEA. This CDR3 contains 13 residues. Trimming cost V 1 base and J 5 bases, with 5 bases left between them. For the CDR3, the DNA is TGTGCCAGCAGCTTAGGAAGAAATGAAAAACTGTTTTTT. Translated: CASSLGRNEKLFF.

The CDR3, as DNA: TGTGCCAGCAATCGGGCGGGAGAAGGCTACAATGAGCAGTTCTTC. Translation: CASNRAGEGYNEQFF. The J gene is TRBJ2-1, the V gene TRBV7-2, with 7 bases identical to TRBD2. After removal of 7 bases from V and 3 bases from J, the junction contained 9 bases not matched to a gene. The germline CDR1 and CDR2 sequences are SGHTA and FQGNSA. The CDR3 totals 15 residues.

This chain joins TRBV19 and TRBJ2-2; 11 nucleotides agree with TRBD2. The V and J ends lost 10 bases and 7 bases, in that order; junction bases with no gene match: 14. The CDR3 sequence is 16 residues long. Germline-derived CDR1 and CDR2 are LNHDA and SQIVND (reference sequence). CDR3 sequence (DNA): TGTGCCACCCTCCCCCGACTAGCGGGAACGAACGGGGAGCTGTTTTTT. Translating gives CATLPRLAGTNGELFF.

This clone appeared a few times. The chain has TRBV5-4 and TRBJ2-7, with TRBD2 identical over 8 bases. J gave up 2 bases and V 4 bases, and 8 bases lay outside the gene matches. Looked up from germline, CDR1 is SGHNT and CDR2 is YYREEE (reference sequence). There are 15 residues in the CDR3. The DNA for the CDR3 is TGTGCCAGCAGCCCACGGGGGGGAGTAGCCTACGAGCAGTACTTC. Its translation is CASSPRGGVAYEQYF. The full variable domain, with the rest looked up from reference TRBV5-4 and TRBJ2-7, is ETGVTQSPTHLIKTRGQQVTLRCSSQSGHNTVSWYQQALGQGPQFIFQYYREEENGRGNFPPRFSGLQFPNYSSELNVNALELDDSALYLCASSPRGGVAYEQYFGPGTRLTVT.

The genes are TRBV27 and TRBJ2-3; TRBD1 aligns across 7 bases. The CDR3 is made up of 16 amino acids. Germline V gives CDR1 MNHEY, CDR2 SMNVEV (reference sequence). V trimming: 6 bases; J trimming: 2 bases; junction bases outside the gene matches: 11. Written as DNA, the CDR3 is TGTGCCAGCAGATCCCCGGGACAGAGTAACACAGATACGCAGTATTTT. It yields the protein CASRSPGQSNTDTQYF.

This rearrangement joins TRBV11-2 to TRBJ2-3; D is tentatively TRBD1 or TRBD2 (6 bases each). CDR1 SGHAT and CDR2 FQNNGV come from the germline V gene. Trimming shortened V by 8 bases and J by 5 bases, and 20 bases separated the two germline ends. CDR3 length: 15 residues. The CDR3 loop is CASFRGGGPGDTQYF. The DNA of the CDR3 is TGTGCCAGCTTCCGCGGAGGGGGGCCGGGAGATACGCAGTATTTT. The full variable domain, rest sourced from reference TRBV11-2 and TRBJ2-3, is EAGVAQSPRYKIIEKRQSVAFWCNPISGHATLYWYQQILGQGPKLLIQFQNNGVVDDSQLPKDRFSAERLKGVDSTLKIQPAKLEDSAVYLCASFRGGGPGDTQYFGPGTRLTVL.

The chain employs TRBV19 and TRBJ1-5; 8 positions match TRBD1. The V gene's germline CDR1 is LNHDA and CDR2 SQIVND (reference sequence). This CDR3 is 18 amino acids long. J lost 3 bases, V lost 2 bases, and 12 bases had no gene match. The CDR3 here is CASSIRGQGAGNNQPQHF. The CDR3 DNA reads TGTGCCAGTAGTATACGGGGGCAGGGGGCAGGAAACAATCAGCCCCAGCATTTT.

This clone was seen a few times. The V call is TRBV19, the J call TRBJ2-5; the match to TRBD1 covers 9 bases. Germline CDR1 is LNHDA and CDR2 is SQIVND (reference sequence). The CDR3 is made up of 16 amino acids. The trim removed 4 bases at V and 2 bases at J, leaving 8 bases unmatched. The CDR3 here is CASSRQGERLQETQYF. CDR3 sequence (DNA): TGTGCCAGTAGTAGACAGGGGGAGAGGCTACAAGAGACCCAGTACTTC.

The gene calls are TRBV28 and TRBJ1-1, with D possibly TRBD1 on 6 matching bases. The germline V gene has CDR1 MDHEN and CDR2 SYDVKM. This CDR3 comprises 14 residues. V dropped 6 bases and J dropped 3 bases, with 14 bases sitting between them. This chain's CDR3 is CASRELQGDTEAFF. The CDR3 DNA reads TGTGCCAGCAGAGAACTACAGGGTGACACTGAAGCTTTCTTT.

The rearrangement uses TRBV5-6 and TRBJ2-1; 9 bases align to TRBD2. J was trimmed by 6 bases and V by 6 bases; bases with no gene match: 16. The CDR3 contains 17 residues. From germline, CDR1 is SGHDT and CDR2 YYEEEE. CDR3 sequence reads: CASIRVGGRGWGNEQFF. The DNA of the CDR3 is TGTGCCAGCATCAGGGTTGGCGGGAGGGGATGGGGCAATGAGCAGTTCTTC.

The rearrangement uses TRBV28 and TRBJ1-3; no reliable D call. Germline V CDR1 and CDR2: MDHEN, SYDVKM. The CDR3 extends over 14 amino acids. V lost 8 bases, J lost 0 bases, and 11 bases lay in between. CDR3 loop: CASCIPNSGNTIYF. The CDR3 nucleotides read TGTGCCAGCTGTATACCGAACTCTGGAAACACCATATATTTT.

The V call is TRBV10-3, the J call TRBJ2-2; the match to TRBD2 covers 8 bases. The CDR3 consists of 15 residues. Trimming removed 5 bases from V and 3 bases from J; junction bases left unmatched: 5. Germline CDR1 reads ENHRY; CDR2 reads SYGVKD. The CDR3 loop reads CAISPRGADTGELFF. The CDR3 nucleotides are TGTGCCATCAGTCCGCGGGGGGCGGACACCGGGGAGCTGTTTTTT.

The V gene is TRBV15, the J gene TRBJ2-7, with a weak D call TRBD1 (6 bases). CDR3 length: 16 residues. Per the germline V gene, CDR1 is LNHNV and CDR2 is YYDKDF (reference sequence). V lost 3 bases, J lost 0 bases, and 15 bases lay in between. The CDR3 region has the DNA TGTGCCACCAGCAGCACCCGGGACACTTACTCCTACGAGCAGTACTTC. It encodes CATSSTRDTYSYEQYF.

The V gene is TRBV5-1, the J gene TRBJ2-7, with 15 bases lining up with TRBD2. The CDR3 sequence is 16 residues long. After removal of 3 bases from V and 3 bases from J, the junction contained 4 bases not matched to a gene. The germline V gene has CDR1 SGHRS and CDR2 YFSETQ. The DNA for the CDR3 is TGCGCCAGCAGCTCGGGGACTAGCGGGAGGAGCTACGAGCAGTACTTC. Residues: CASSSGTSGRSYEQYF.

The chain joins TRBV14 to TRBJ1-4, with D unresolved. The CDR3 totals 14 residues. Germline V gene sequence: CDR1 SGHDN, CDR2 FVKESK. Trimming stripped 4 bases from V and 0 bases from J, with 6 bases between. The CDR3 bases are TGTGCCAGCAGCCCGAGGGCAACTAATGAAAAACTGTTTTTT. Translating gives CASSPRATNEKLFF.

The chain couples TRBV19 to TRBJ2-5; D not resolved. This CDR3 is 17 amino acids long. Germline-derived CDR1 and CDR2 are LNHDA and SQIVND (reference sequence). Trimming took off 1 base at V and 1 base at J, with 16 bases between the two ends. CDR3 coding DNA: TGTGCCAGTAGTATAGCCCCTTTGATAGGAGCCCAAGAGACCCAGTACTTC. Translating gives CASSIAPLIGAQETQYF.

The J gene is TRBJ2-5, the V gene TRBV4-2, with 7 bases that match TRBD1. The CDR3 runs 15 residues. Germline lookup yields CDR1 LGHNA and CDR2 YNFKEQ. The junction had 5 bases not matched to a gene; V was cut back by 3 bases and J by 1 base. The CDR3 bases are TGTGCCAGCAGCCACCACAGGGGCGGCCAAGAGACCCAGTACTTC. Protein product: CASSHHRGGQETQYF.

In this sample, this clone turned up once. One end of the junction is discordant with germline, which a read error may explain. The genes are TRBV29-1 and TRBJ2-1; tentative D call: TRBD1 (6 bases). Per germline, CDR1 SQVTM and CDR2 ANQGSEA. CDR3 length equals 10 residues. The chain's CDR3 is CSAQTGSLVF. The CDR3 bases are TGCAGCGCCCAAACAGGGTCTTTGGTCTTC.

This sequence joins TRBV5-5 and TRBJ2-7, with 9 nucleotides matching TRBD1. V lost 6 bases and J lost 5; bases outside the gene matches: 15. The CDR3 has 16 amino acids. Germline values: CDR1 SGHKS, CDR2 YYEKEE (reference sequence). Written as DNA, the CDR3 is TGTGCCAGCACCCGTGGTGGGACAGGGTCTCGGCACGAGCAGTACTTC. This codes for CASTRGGTGSRHEQYF.

This chain joins TRBV5-4 and TRBJ2-3; D might be TRBD2 (7 bases). Between the trimmed V and J ends, which lost 6 bases and 3 bases, there was a span of 14 bases. The CDR3 runs to 14 residues. Germline V CDR1 and CDR2: SGHNT, YYREEE (reference sequence). The CDR3 nucleotides are TGTGCCAGCATCGCTAGGGGGGGAACAGATACGCAGTATTTT. This encodes CASIARGGTDTQYF.

The chain uses TRBV19 and TRBJ1-3; unclear D gene. Trimming took off 8 bases at V and 0 bases at J, with 14 bases between the two ends. Per germline, CDR1 LNHDA and CDR2 SQIVND (reference sequence). There are 15 residues in the CDR3. The CDR3: CASRTRRTSGNTIYF. The CDR3, as DNA: TGTGCCAGTCGAACGCGTAGGACCTCTGGAAACACCATATATTTT.

The chain is built from TRBV27 and TRBJ2-7, with 14 bases lining up with TRBD2. V dropped 2 bases and J dropped 2; count of bases not matched to a gene: 8. This CDR3 contains 18 residues. CDR1 and CDR2 (germline): MNHEY, SMNVEV (reference sequence). This chain's CDR3 is CASSLRGTSGSGPYEQYF. The CDR3 nucleotides are TGTGCCAGCAGTTTACGCGGGACTAGCGGGAGTGGGCCCTACGAGCAGTACTTC.

The J gene is TRBJ1-2, the V gene TRBV7-9; D unresolved. V gave up 0 bases and J gave up 2 bases, with 13 bases separating them. The CDR3 consists of 16 residues. Looked up from germline, CDR1 is SEHNR and CDR2 is FQNEAQ (reference sequence). The CDR3 reads CASSLALAEANYGYTF. The CDR3 DNA sequence: TGTGCCAGCAGCTTAGCGTTGGCGGAGGCCAACTATGGCTACACCTTC.

The V and J genes are TRBV25-1 and TRBJ1-4; the D gene is possibly TRBD1 (6 bases). The germline V gene encodes CDR1 MGHDK and CDR2 SYGVNS. Trimming removed 2 bases from V and 8 bases from J, with 18 bases in between. This CDR3 is 16 amino acids long. In DNA, the CDR3 is TGTGCCAGCAGTGAACCTGGGACAACCGCCGGGGAAAAACTGTTTTTT. Protein sequence: CASSEPGTTAGEKLFF.

V is TRBV27 and J is TRBJ2-7; D unclear. There are 14 residues in the CDR3. Germline V gene data show CDR1 as MNHEY and CDR2 as SMNVEV (reference sequence). The V end lost 6 bases, the J end lost 3 bases, and 15 bases lay between the germline ends. CDR3 DNA sequence: TGTGCCAGCAGGGGGTCGGCCTCGGGCTACGAGCAGTACTTC. Translation gives CASRGSASGYEQYF.

The CDR3 DNA follows: TGTGCCAGCAGTGAATCGGTTCTACAAACCGGGGAGCTGTTTTTT. Translated, it gives CASSESVLQTGELFF. The genes are TRBV6-1 and TRBJ2-2; D is undetermined. Germline V lookup: CDR1 MNHNS, CDR2 SASEGT. The CDR3 sequence is 15 residues long. The ends were cut back, 2 bases at V and 5 bases at J, with 12 bases in the middle.